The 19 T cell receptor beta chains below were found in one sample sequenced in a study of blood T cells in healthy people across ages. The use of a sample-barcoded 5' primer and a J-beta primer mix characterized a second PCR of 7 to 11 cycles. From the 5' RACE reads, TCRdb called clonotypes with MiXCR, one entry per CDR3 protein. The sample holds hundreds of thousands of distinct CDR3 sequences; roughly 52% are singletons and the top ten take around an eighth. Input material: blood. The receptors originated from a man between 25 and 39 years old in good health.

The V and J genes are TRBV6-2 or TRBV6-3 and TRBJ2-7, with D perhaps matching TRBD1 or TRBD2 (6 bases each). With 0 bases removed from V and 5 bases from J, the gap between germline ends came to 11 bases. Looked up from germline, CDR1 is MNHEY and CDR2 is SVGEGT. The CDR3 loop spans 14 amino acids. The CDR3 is CASSYSWRGNEQYF. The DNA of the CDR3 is TGTGCCAGCAGTTACTCGTGGAGGGGGAACGAGCAGTACTTC.

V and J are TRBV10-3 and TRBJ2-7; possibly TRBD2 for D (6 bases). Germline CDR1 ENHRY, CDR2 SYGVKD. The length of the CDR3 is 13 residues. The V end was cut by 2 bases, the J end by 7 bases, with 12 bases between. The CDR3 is CAISEGDWSEQYF. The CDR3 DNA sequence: TGTGCCATCAGTGAGGGGGACTGGAGTGAGCAGTACTTC.

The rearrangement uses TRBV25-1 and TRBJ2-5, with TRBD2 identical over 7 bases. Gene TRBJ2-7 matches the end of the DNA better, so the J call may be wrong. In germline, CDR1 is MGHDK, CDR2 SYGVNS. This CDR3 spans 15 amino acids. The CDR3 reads CASSELSGGRYEQYF. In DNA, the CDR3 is TGTGCCAGCAGTGAATTGTCGGGAGGACGGTACGAGCAGTACTTC.

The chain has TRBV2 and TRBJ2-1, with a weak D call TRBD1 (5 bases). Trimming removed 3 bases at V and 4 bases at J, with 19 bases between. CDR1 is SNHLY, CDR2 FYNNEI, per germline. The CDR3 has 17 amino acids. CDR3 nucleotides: TGTGCCAGCAGTGATCCCGCCAGGGTGGCTTCGTACAATGAGCAGTTCTTC. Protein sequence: CASSDPARVASYNEQFF.

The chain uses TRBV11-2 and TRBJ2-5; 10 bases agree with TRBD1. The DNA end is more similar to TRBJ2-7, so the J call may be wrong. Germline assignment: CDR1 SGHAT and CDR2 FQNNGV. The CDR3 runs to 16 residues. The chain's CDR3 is CASSLVSGTGAYEQYF. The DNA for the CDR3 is TGTGCCAGCAGCTTAGTATCCGGGACAGGGGCCTACGAGCAGTACTTC.

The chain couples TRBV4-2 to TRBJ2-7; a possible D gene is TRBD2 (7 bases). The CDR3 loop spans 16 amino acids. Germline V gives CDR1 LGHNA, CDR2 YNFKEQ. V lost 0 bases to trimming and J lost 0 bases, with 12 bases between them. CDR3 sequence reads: CASSQDTGGASYEQYF. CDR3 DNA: TGTGCCAGCAGCCAAGATACGGGGGGCGCCTCCTACGAGCAGTACTTC.

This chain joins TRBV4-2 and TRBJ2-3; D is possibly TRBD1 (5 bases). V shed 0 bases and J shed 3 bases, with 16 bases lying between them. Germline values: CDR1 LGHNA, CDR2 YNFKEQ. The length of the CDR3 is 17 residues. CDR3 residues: CASSQDHRGFGTDTQYF. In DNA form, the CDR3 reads TGTGCCAGCAGCCAAGATCATAGGGGATTCGGGACAGATACGCAGTATTTT.

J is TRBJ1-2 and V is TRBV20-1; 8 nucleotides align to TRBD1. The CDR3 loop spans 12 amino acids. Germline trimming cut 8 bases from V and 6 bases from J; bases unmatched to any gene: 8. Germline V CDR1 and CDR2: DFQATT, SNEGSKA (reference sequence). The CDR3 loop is CSRDRSTHGYTF. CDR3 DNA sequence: TGCAGTCGGGACAGGAGTACACATGGCTACACCTTC.

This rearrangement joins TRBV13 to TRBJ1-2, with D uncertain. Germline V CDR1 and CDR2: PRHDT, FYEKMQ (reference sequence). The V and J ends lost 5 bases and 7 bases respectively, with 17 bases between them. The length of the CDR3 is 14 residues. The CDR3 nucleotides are TGTGCCAGCAGCCCTGGAGGGATTAGCGGTGGCTACACCTTC. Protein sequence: CASSPGGISGGYTF.

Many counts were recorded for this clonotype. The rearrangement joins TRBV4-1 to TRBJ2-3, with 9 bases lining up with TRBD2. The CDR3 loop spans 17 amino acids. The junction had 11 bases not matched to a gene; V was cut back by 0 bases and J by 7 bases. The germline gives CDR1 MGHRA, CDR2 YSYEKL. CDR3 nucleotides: TGCGCCAGCAGCCAAGACTTGAGGCGGGGGGGCTCTCATACGCAGTATTTT. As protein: CASSQDLRRGGSHTQYF.

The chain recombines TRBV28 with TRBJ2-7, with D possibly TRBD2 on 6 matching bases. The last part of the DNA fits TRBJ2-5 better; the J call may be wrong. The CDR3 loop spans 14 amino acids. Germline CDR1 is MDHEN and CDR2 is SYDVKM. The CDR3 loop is CASRRGAFPETQYF. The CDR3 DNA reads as TGTGCCAGCAGGCGCGGGGCCTTCCCGGAGACCCAGTACTTC.

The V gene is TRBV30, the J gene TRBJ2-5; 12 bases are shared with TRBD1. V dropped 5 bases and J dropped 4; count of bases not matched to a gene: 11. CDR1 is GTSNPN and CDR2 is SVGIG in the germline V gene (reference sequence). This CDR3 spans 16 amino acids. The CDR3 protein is CAWWGTGGDLGETQYF. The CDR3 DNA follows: TGTGCCTGGTGGGGGACAGGGGGCGATTTGGGAGAGACCCAGTACTTC.

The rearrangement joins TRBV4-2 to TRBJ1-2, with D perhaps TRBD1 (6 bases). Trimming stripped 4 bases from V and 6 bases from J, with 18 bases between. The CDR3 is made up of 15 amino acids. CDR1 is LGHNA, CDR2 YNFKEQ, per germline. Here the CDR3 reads CASSRAIGGVNGYTF. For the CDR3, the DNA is TGTGCCAGCAGCCGAGCGATTGGGGGCGTAAATGGCTACACCTTC.

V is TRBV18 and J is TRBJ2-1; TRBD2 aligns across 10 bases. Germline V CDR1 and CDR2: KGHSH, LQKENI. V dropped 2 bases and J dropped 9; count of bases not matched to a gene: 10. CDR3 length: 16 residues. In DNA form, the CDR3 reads TGTGCCAGCTCACCATGGCTAGCGGGGGCGATTGGTGAGCAGTTCTTC. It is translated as CASSPWLAGAIGEQFF.

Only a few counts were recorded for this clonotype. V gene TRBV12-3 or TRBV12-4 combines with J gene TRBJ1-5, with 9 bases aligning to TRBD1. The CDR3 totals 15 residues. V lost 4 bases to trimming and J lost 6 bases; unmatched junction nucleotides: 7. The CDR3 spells CASSSPGQGSQPQHF. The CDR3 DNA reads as TGTGCCAGCAGTTCCCCGGGACAGGGCTCTCAGCCCCAGCATTTT.

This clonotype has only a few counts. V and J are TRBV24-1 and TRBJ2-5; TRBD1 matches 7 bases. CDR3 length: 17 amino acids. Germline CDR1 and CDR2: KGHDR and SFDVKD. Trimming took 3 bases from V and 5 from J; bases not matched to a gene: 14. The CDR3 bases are TGTGCCACCAGTGATGGGGGACAGCCTCTAGTCAAGGAGACCCAGTACTTC. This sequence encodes CATSDGGQPLVKETQYF.

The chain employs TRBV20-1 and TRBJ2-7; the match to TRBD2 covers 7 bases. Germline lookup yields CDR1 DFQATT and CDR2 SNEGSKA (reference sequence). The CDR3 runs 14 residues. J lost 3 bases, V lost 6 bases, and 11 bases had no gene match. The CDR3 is CSAPPSSGGYEQYF. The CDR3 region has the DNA TGCAGTGCCCCTCCGTCTAGCGGAGGCTACGAGCAGTACTTC.

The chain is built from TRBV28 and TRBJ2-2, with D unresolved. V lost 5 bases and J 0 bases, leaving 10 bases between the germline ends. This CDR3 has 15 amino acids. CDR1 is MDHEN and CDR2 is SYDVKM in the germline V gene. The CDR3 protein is CASSPWSPNTGELFF. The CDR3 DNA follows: TGTGCCAGCAGTCCTTGGAGCCCGAACACCGGGGAGCTGTTTTTT.

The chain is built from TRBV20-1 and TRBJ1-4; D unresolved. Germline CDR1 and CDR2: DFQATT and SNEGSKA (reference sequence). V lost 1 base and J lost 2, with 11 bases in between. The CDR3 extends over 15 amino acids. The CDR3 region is CSARGLWETNEKLFF. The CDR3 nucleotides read TGCAGTGCTAGAGGGCTATGGGAGACTAATGAAAAACTGTTTTTT.